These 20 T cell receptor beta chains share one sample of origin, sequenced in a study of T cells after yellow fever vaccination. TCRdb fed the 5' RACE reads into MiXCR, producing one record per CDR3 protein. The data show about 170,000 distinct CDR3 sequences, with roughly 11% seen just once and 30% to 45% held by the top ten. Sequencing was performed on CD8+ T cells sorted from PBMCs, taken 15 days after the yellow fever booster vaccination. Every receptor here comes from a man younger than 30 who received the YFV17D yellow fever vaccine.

CDR3 sequence (DNA): TGTGCCAGCAGCAGAACTGACATGAACACTGAAGCTTTCTTT. It specifies CASSRTDMNTEAFF. This chain connects TRBV7-2 to TRBJ1-1; D is ambiguous. Germline CDR1 is SGHTA and CDR2 is FQGNSA. CDR3 length equals 14 residues. V lost 5 bases to trimming and J lost 0 bases, with 10 bases between them. Based on the CDR3 plus reference TRBV7-2 and TRBJ1-1, the full variable domain is GAGVSQSPSNKVTEKGKDVELRCDPISGHTALYWYRQSLGQGLEFLIYFQGNSAPDKSGLPSDRFSAERTGGSVSTLTIQRTQQEDSAVYLCASSRTDMNTEAFFGQGTRLTVV.

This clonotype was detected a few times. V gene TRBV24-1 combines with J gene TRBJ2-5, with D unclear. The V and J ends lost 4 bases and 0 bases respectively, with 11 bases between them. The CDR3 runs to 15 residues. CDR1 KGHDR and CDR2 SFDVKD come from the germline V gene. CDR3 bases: TGTGCCACCAGTGACGGCGGATATAACCAAGAGACCCAGTACTTC. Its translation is CATSDGGYNQETQYF.

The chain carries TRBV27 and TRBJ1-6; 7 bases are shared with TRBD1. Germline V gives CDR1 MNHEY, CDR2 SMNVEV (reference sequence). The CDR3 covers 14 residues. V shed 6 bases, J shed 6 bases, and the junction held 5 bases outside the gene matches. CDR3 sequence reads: CASSLGTVNSPLHF. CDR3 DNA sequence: TGTGCCAGCAGCCTCGGGACAGTTAATTCACCCCTCCACTTT.

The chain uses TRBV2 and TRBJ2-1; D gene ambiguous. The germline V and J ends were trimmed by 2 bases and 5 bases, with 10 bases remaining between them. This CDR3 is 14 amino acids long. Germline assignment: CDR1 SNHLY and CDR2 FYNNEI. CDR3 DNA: TGTGCCAGCAGTGAAATAGGGTTGGACAATGAGCAGTTCTTC. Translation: CASSEIGLDNEQFF.

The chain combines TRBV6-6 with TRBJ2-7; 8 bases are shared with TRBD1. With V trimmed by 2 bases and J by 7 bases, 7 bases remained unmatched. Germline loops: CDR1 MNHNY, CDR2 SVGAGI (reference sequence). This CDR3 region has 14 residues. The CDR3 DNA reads TGTGCCAGCAGTTACACCTCAGGGACAGGTGAGCAGTACTTC. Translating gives CASSYTSGTGEQYF.

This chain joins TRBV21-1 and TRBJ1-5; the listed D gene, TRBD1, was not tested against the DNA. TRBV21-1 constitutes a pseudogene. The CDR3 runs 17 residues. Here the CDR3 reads CASSKVWDRNSNQPQHF. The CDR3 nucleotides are TGTGCCAGCAGCAAAGTTTGGGACAGGAATAGCAATCAGCCCCAGCATTTT.

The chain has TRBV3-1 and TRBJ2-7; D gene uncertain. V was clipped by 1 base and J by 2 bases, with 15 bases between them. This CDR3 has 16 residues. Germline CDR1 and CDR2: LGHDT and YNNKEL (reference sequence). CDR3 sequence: CASSQAGQQPTYEQYF. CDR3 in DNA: TGTGCCAGCAGCCAAGCAGGTCAGCAGCCTACCTACGAGCAGTACTTC.

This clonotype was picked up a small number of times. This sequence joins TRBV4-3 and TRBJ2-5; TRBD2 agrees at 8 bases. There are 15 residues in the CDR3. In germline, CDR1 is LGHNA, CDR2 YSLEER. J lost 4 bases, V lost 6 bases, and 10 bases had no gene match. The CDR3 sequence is CASSAGPTSVETQYF. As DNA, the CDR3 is TGCGCCAGCAGTGCCGGCCCGACTAGCGTAGAGACCCAGTACTTC.

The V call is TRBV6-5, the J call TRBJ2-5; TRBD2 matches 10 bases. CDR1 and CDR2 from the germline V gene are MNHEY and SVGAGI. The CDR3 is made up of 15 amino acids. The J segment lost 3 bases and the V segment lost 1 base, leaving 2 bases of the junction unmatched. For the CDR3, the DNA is TGTGCCAGCAGTTACTTCCTAGCGGGGGAAGAGACCCAGTACTTC. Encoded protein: CASSYFLAGEETQYF.

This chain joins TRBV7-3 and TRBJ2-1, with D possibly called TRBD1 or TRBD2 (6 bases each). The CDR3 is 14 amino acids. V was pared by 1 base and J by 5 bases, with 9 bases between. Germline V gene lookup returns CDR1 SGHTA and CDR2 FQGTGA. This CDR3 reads CASSLNGGHNEQFF. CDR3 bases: TGTGCCAGCAGCTTAAACGGGGGCCACAATGAGCAGTTCTTC.

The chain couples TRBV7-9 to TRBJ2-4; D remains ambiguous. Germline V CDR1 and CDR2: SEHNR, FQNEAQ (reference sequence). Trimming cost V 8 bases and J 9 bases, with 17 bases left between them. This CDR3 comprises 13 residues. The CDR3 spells CASASPGHGIQYF. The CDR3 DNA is TGTGCCAGCGCCTCGCCCGGGCATGGCATTCAGTACTTC.

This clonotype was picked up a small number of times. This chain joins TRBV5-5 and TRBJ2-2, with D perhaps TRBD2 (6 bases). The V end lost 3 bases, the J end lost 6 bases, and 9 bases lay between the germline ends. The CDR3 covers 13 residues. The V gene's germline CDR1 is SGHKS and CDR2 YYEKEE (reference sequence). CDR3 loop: CASSSWDSGELFF. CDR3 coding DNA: TGTGCCAGCAGCTCCTGGGACTCCGGGGAGCTGTTTTTT.

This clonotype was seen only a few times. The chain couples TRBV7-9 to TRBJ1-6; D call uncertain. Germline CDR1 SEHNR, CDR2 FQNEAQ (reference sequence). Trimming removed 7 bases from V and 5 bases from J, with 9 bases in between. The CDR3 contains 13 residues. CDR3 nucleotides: TGTGCCAGCAAAAACAGAGATAATTCACCCCTCCACTTT. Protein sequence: CASKNRDNSPLHF.

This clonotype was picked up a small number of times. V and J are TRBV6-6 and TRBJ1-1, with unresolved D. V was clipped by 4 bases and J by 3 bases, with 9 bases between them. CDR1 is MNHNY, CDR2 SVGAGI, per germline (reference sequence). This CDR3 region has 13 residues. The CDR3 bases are TGTGCCAGCAGTTTCCGTGAGTACACTGAAGCTTTCTTT. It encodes CASSFREYTEAFF.

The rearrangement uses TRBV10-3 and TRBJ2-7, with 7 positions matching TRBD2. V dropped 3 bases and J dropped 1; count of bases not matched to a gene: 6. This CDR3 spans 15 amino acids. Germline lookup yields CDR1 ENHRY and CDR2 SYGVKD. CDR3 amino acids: CAISEVSGVSYEQYF. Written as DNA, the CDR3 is TGTGCCATCAGTGAAGTCAGCGGGGTTTCCTACGAGCAGTACTTC.

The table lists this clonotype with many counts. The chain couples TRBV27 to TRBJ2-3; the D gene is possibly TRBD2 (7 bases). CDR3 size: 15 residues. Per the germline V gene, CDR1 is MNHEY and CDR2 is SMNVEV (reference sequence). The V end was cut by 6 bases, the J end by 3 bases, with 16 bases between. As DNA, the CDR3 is TGTGCCAGCAGATTAGGGGGGGCGTGGACAGATACGCAGTATTTT. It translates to CASRLGGAWTDTQYF.

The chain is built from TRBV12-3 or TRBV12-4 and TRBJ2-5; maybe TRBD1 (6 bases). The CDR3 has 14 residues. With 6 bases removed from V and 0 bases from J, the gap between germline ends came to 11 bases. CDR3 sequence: CASSGSGDQETQYF. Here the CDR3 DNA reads TGTGCCAGCAGCGGTTCAGGGGACCAAGAGACCCAGTACTTC.

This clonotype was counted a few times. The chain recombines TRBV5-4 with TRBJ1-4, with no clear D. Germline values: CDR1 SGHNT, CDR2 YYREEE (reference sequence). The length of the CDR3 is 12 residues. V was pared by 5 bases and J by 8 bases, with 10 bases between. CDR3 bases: TGTGCCAGCAGAGTGTGGGGAGAAAAACTGTTTTTT. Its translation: CASRVWGEKLFF. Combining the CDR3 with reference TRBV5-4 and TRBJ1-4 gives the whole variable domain ETGVTQSPTHLIKTRGQQVTLRCSSQSGHNTVSWYQQALGQGPQFIFQYYREEENGRGNFPPRFSGLQFPNYSSELNVNALELDDSALYLCASRVWGEKLFFGSGTQLSVL.

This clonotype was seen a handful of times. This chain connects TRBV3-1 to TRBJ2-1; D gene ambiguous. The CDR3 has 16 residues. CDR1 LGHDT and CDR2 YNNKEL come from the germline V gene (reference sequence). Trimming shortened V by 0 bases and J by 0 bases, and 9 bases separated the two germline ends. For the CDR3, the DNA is TGTGCCAGCAGCCAAGAATCCTACCTCTCCTACAATGAGCAGTTCTTC. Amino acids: CASSQESYLSYNEQFF.

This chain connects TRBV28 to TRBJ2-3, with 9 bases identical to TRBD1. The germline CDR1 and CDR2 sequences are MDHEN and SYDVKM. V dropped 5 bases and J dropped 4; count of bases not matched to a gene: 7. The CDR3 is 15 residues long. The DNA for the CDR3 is TGTGCCAGCAGTCTCGACAGGGGGGGCGCAGATACGCAGTATTTT. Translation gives CASSLDRGGADTQYF. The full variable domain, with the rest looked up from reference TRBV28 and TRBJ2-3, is DVKVTQSSRYLVKRTGEKVFLECVQDMDHENMFWYRQDPGLGLRLIYFSYDVKMKEKGDIPEGYSVSREKKERFSLILESASTNQTSMYLCASSLDRGGADTQYFGPGTRLTVL.